These 9 T cell receptor beta chains came from one sample sequenced in a study of T cell clones after liver transplantation. Repertoires were generated with immunoSEQ multiplex PCR, while TCRdb's copy carries only in-frame clones and drops some. The table records over 90,000 clones, around 80% of them present only once. The material sequenced was CD4+ T cells from blood, taken approximately 4 years after liver transplant. These receptors all stem from a human patient who received a liver transplant. The T cells may partly be graft donor cells.

V usage is TRBV6-5 and J usage is TRBJ1-2; D not resolved. This CDR3 has 13 amino acids. V was clipped by 7 bases and J by 1 base, with 10 bases between them. From germline, CDR1 is MNHEY and CDR2 SVGAGI. Here the CDR3 reads CASKEQVNYGYTF. The CDR3 nucleotides are TGTGCCAGCAAAGAACAAGTTAACTATGGCTACACCTTC.

The DNA for the CDR3 is TGTGCCATCAGTGAGTCGATGAGCGGGAGGGGCACCGGGGAGCTGTTTTTT. It translates to CAISESMSGRGTGELFF. The chain recombines TRBV10-3 with TRBJ2-2; 10 nucleotides align to TRBD2. The CDR3 has 17 amino acids. With 0 bases clipped from V and 4 bases from J, the junction kept 5 bases outside the gene matches. CDR1 is ENHRY, CDR2 SYGVKD, per germline.

This rearrangement joins TRBV18 to TRBJ1-1, with D unclear. The CDR3 has 14 residues. Per germline, CDR1 KGHSH and CDR2 LQKENI. Trimming pared 5 bases from V and 1 base from J, leaving 11 bases between. The CDR3 is CASSSRTGNTEAFF. The CDR3 nucleotides are TGTGCCAGCTCATCCCGGACGGGGAACACTGAAGCTTTCTTT.

This chain uses TRBV9 with TRBJ1-5, with D hard to call. With 4 bases removed from V and 11 bases from J, the gap between germline ends came to 10 bases. The CDR3 has 11 residues. Per germline, CDR1 SGDLS and CDR2 YYNGEE. The chain's CDR3 is CASSKPPAQHF. CDR3 DNA sequence: TGTGCCAGCAGCAAACCCCCGGCCCAGCATTTT. Supplemented by reference TRBV9 and TRBJ1-5, the full variable domain reads DSGVTQTPKHLITATGQRVTLRCSPRSGDLSVYWYQQSLDQGLQFLIQYYNGEERAKGNILERFSAQQFPDLHSELNLSSLELGDSALYFCASSKPPAQHFGDGTRLSIL.

This clone was counted a single time. V is TRBV6-1 and J is TRBJ1-2, with D unclear. The CDR3 has 15 amino acids. The V end lost 1 base, the J end lost 2 bases, and 11 bases lay between the germline ends. Germline lookup yields CDR1 MNHNS and CDR2 SASEGT. CDR3 sequence reads: CASSEGVATNYGYTF. CDR3 in DNA: TGTGCCAGCAGTGAAGGTGTAGCAACCAACTATGGCTACACCTTC.

This clone was seen only once. DNA of the CDR3: TGCAGTGCTTGGGACAGACAGCAGTTCTTC. It translates to CSAWDRQQFF. V and J are TRBV20-1 and TRBJ2-1, with 7 positions matching TRBD1. The CDR3 totals 10 residues. The V gene end was trimmed by 5 bases and the J gene end by 11 bases; junction bases not matched to a gene: 3. Per germline, CDR1 DFQATT and CDR2 SNEGSKA (reference sequence).

The chain combines TRBV5-1 with TRBJ1-1; TRBD1 might be the D (5 bases). The CDR3 sequence is 14 residues long. Germline V gene sequence: CDR1 SGHRS, CDR2 YFSETQ. Trimming pared 3 bases from V and 1 base from J, leaving 10 bases between. The CDR3 DNA reads TGCGCCAGCAGCTATGGGACTGCGAACACTGAAGCTTTCTTT. Amino acid sequence: CASSYGTANTEAFF.

The chain has TRBV5-1 and TRBJ1-2; TRBD1 aligns across 9 bases. From germline, CDR1 is SGHRS and CDR2 YFSETQ. V gave up 4 bases and J gave up 8 bases; unmatched junction bases: 6. There are 13 residues in the CDR3. The CDR3 coding sequence is TGCGCCAGCAGCATAGACAGGGGGGAAGGCTACACCTTC. Its translation: CASSIDRGEGYTF.

The chain recombines TRBV28 with TRBJ1-4; D is possibly TRBD1 (5 bases). V dropped 3 bases and J dropped 3 bases, with 14 bases sitting between them. Germline V gene sequence: CDR1 MDHEN, CDR2 SYDVKM. CDR3 length equals 16 residues. Here the CDR3 reads CASSLVQGVANEKLFF. CDR3 bases: TGTGCCAGCAGTTTGGTCCAGGGAGTGGCTAATGAAAAACTGTTTTTT.